This entry describes one T cell receptor beta chain. Sequencing was performed with immunoSEQ multiplex PCR; in TCRdb, only in-frame clones are kept and a portion is missing. Of some 670,000 clones in the sample, about nine tenths were seen once. The sample originates from a study of blood T cell repertoires in COVID-19. Study-wide background: Samples representing acute and convalescent COVID-19 were sourced from the United States, Italy and Spain. PBMCs, B-cell-depleted T cells, or T cells were the source of the cDNA or gDNA that made up the material.

The CDR3 covers 19 residues. J was trimmed by 0 bases and V by 5 bases; bases with no gene match: 18. Germline CDR1 SGHTA, CDR2 FQGNSA. The sequence was obtained from a young woman with acute or convalescent COVID-19. Sequencing was done on a sample of peripheral blood. The chain uses TRBV7-2 and TRBJ1-2, with 7 bases matching TRBD1. DNA for the CDR3: TGTGCCAGCAGCAAGACAGGGTTTGAGTTAAACCAAGCTAACTATGGCTACACCTTC. As protein: CASSKTGFELNQANYGYTF.